This TCR beta chain was identified in a study of naive and memory T cell subsets. General study results and limits: Potentially, T cell activation and differentiation skew this RNA-based measurement.

Ligated cDNA underwent four rounds of PCR with nested alpha and beta constant region primers and SP2. TCRdb used MiXCR to reprocess the 5' RACE reads, holding one entry per CDR3 protein. The repertoire holds some 60,000 distinct CDR3 sequences, with less than 10% as singletons. A UMI-containing oligonucleotide was joined by 3' ligation to the TCR cDNA template. Whole-blood samples were more than 2 ml of peripheral blood from healthy adult volunteers. Reverse transcription used DNase-treated unsorted total RNA, aiming for 1 to 1000 ng. This clonotype has at least ten counts. The antigen is not known. The CDR3 has 15 residues. Germline V gene lookup returns CDR1 DFQATT and CDR2 SNEGSKA (reference sequence). V shed 3 bases and J 3 bases; nucleotides not matched to a gene: 8.

This sequence originates from a female donor in good health. V usage is TRBV20-1 and J usage is TRBJ2-5; TRBD2 matches at 9 bases. CDR3 bases: TGCAGTGCTAGCCCGCTAGCGGGGAAGAAAGAGACCCAGTACTTC. It encodes CSASPLAGKKETQYF.